The entry below describes one T cell receptor beta chain. The germline V gene has CDR1 MNHEY and CDR2 SVGAGI. The CDR3 spans 14 residues. With 5 bases clipped from V and 6 bases from J, the junction kept 6 bases outside the gene matches. The record originates from a study of cytomegalovirus exposure and HLA in healthy donors. Donors in the study were healthy people who gave bone marrow. The PCR employed 60 Vbeta primers together with 13 Jbeta primers. Method: immunoSEQ multiplex PCR; TCRdb's copy keeps in-frame clones and lacks some. Of 110,000 or so clones detected, 60% to 85% appear once; the ten largest clones hold roughly 2.5%.

The chain combines TRBV6-5 with TRBJ1-5; the match to TRBD1 covers 8 bases. The clonotype was recovered from a female donor in good health and CMV-seronegative. The sample comprised PBMCs. The CDR3: CASSTRGHGQPQHF. CDR3 bases: TGTGCCAGCAGTACCAGGGGGCACGGTCAGCCCCAGCATTTT.